This T cell receptor beta chain came from a study of cytomegalovirus exposure and HLA in healthy donors. PCR primers comprised 60 Vbeta and 13 Jbeta primers. The data were produced by immunoSEQ multiplex PCR, yet TCRdb's version contains in-frame clones alone and is incomplete. The table includes some 180,000 clones, about 79% detected once. The CDR3 totals 14 residues. Germline CDR1 and CDR2: SGHAT and FQNNGV. V was clipped by 1 base and J by 11 bases; unmatched bases: 8. Specimen: PBMCs. The rearrangement links TRBV11-2 to TRBJ1-1; 9 bases fit TRBD1. This receptor was identified in a man younger than 30 in good health and CMV-seronegative. The CDR3, as DNA: TGTGCCAGCAGCTTAGCAGGGACAGGGAAAGGTGCTTTCTTT. Translating gives CASSLAGTGKGAFF.